A single sample is the source of the 9 T cell receptor beta chains below, sequenced in a study of cytomegalovirus exposure and HLA in healthy donors. Use of 60 Vbeta and 13 Jbeta primers characterized the PCR. The repertoire was sequenced with immunoSEQ multiplex PCR; TCRdb's copy has only in-frame clones and lacks some. The profile shows roughly 190,000 clones, under 80% of them singletons. Source material: PBMCs. Receptors were obtained from a man in his forties or fifties in good health and CMV-seronegative.

This chain connects TRBV19 to TRBJ2-1, with D possibly matching TRBD2 (5 bases). The V gene lost 5 bases and the J gene lost 0 bases, with 11 bases spanning the gap. There are 15 residues in the CDR3. Germline V CDR1 and CDR2: LNHDA, SQIVND (reference sequence). The chain's CDR3 is CASSPRGSSYNEQFF. In DNA, the CDR3 is TGTGCCAGTAGTCCACGGGGTAGCTCCTACAATGAGCAGTTCTTC.

The V gene is TRBV18, the J gene TRBJ2-7; 8 bases fit TRBD1. Germline CDR1 is KGHSH and CDR2 is LQKENI. The CDR3 is made up of 15 amino acids. After removal of 3 bases from V and 2 bases from J, the junction contained 6 bases not matched to a gene. The chain's CDR3 is CASSPMTGEAYEQYF. Written as DNA, the CDR3 is TGTGCCAGCTCACCCATGACAGGGGAGGCCTACGAGCAGTACTTC.

This clone was seen only once. The chain uses TRBV6-6 and TRBJ2-3; D unclear. V was trimmed by 6 bases and J by 1 base, leaving 11 bases between them. Germline V gives CDR1 MNHNY, CDR2 SVGAGI (reference sequence). This CDR3 has 14 amino acids. The CDR3 sequence: CASSPPRGTDTQYF. The DNA of the CDR3 is TGTGCCAGCAGCCCTCCAAGAGGCACAGATACGCAGTATTTT.

The gene calls are TRBV15 and TRBJ2-7, with TRBD2 identical over 7 bases. Trimming took 1 base from V and 3 from J; bases not matched to a gene: 9. This CDR3 contains 16 residues. In germline, CDR1 is LNHNV, CDR2 YYDKDF (reference sequence). CDR3 in DNA: TGTGCCACCAGCAGAGGCTATGGGAGGGAGGGCTACGAGCAGTACTTC. Its protein is CATSRGYGREGYEQYF.

The gene calls are TRBV30 and TRBJ2-7, with TRBD2 matching over 10 bases. The CDR3 runs 14 residues. J gave up 5 bases and V 4 bases, and 8 bases lay outside the gene matches. CDR1 is GTSNPN and CDR2 is SVGIG in the germline V gene (reference sequence). CDR3 DNA sequence: TGTGCCTGGAAAAAGGGTCTAGCGGGAGACGAGCAGTACTTC. Amino acids: CAWKKGLAGDEQYF.

This clone was counted a single time. The chain couples TRBV19 to TRBJ1-6, with TRBD1 as a possible D gene (6 bases). Germline V gene lookup returns CDR1 LNHDA and CDR2 SQIVND (reference sequence). The V end lost 8 bases, the J end lost 6 bases, and 11 bases lay between the germline ends. This CDR3 region has 13 residues. CDR3 nucleotide sequence: TGTGCCAGTGGACAGTTGGCTAATTCACCCCTCCACTTT. Translated, it gives CASGQLANSPLHF.

In its sample, this clone was seen a few times. The chain carries TRBV18 and TRBJ2-2; 7 nucleotides line up with TRBD1. Germline loops: CDR1 KGHSH, CDR2 LQKENI. The CDR3 extends over 16 amino acids. J gave up 7 bases and V 3 bases, and 11 bases lay outside the gene matches. The CDR3 sequence: CASSPPGRGKVGELFF. The CDR3 DNA is TGTGCCAGCTCACCGCCGGGCAGGGGGAAGGTCGGGGAGCTGTTTTTT.

This clone was observed a few times. The gene calls are TRBV7-9 and TRBJ2-3; a possible D gene is TRBD2 (5 bases). The V gene's germline CDR1 is SEHNR and CDR2 FQNEAQ (reference sequence). The CDR3 runs to 15 residues. Trimming removed 1 base from V and 0 bases from J, with 8 bases in between. The CDR3 nucleotides are TGTGCCAGCAGCTTAGTAGGCGGGAGCACAGATACGCAGTATTTT. Protein: CASSLVGGSTDTQYF.

This rearrangement joins TRBV28 to TRBJ1-5; possible D gene TRBD1, 5 bases. Germline lookup yields CDR1 MDHEN and CDR2 SYDVKM. With 6 bases removed from V and 0 bases from J, the gap between germline ends came to 15 bases. CDR3 size: 16 residues. CDR3 nucleotides: TGTGCCAGCAGCCTACCGGGACTGCCTAGCAATCAGCCCCAGCATTTT. It translates to CASSLPGLPSNQPQHF.